The clone carrying this T cell receptor (beta chain) was picked up a small number of times. Its specificity is unknown. These data belong to a study of post-analysis software for immune sequencing data. TCR beta cDNA libraries included unique molecular identifiers. T cells, roughly 0.9 to 11 million of them, yielded 500,000 or so cDNA molecules. TCRdb ran MiXCR on the PCR reads and lists one entry per CDR3 protein. The data show some 370,000 distinct CDR3 sequences, around 33% seen once. V trimming: 3 bases; J trimming: 7 bases; junction bases outside the gene matches: 6. The CDR3 is 14 residues long. Looked up from germline, CDR1 is SGHAT and CDR2 is FQNNGV. Whole-study results and caveats: In patients, TRBV5-6, TRBV5-1 and TRBV20-1 belonged to roughly 5 TRBV segments found more frequently than in controls. The authors found that F measure strongly co-clustered same-batch samples. For normalized Chao1 diversity, multiple sclerosis patients scored significantly lower than controls did.

The sequence derives from a girl aged 10 to 17 with multiple sclerosis. This chain links TRBV11-2 with TRBJ2-1, with 7 bases lining up with TRBD2. The sequencing sample was made of blood. CDR3 bases: TGTGCCAGCAGCTTCCTGCCCGGGGGGAATGAGCAGTTCTTC. Translation gives CASSFLPGGNEQFF.